This T cell receptor (beta chain) derives from a study of OX40 agonist ivuxolimab in advanced cancers. Study-level background: Intravenous ivuxolimab was administered to patients every 2 weeks at 0.01 to 10 mg/kg.

Profiling relied on immunoSEQ multiplex PCR, and the TCRdb table lists in-frame clones only, not all of them. The data show more than 80,000 clones, about 90% seen once. J gave up 2 bases and V 1 base, and 11 bases lay outside the gene matches. Germline CDR1 reads MDHEN; CDR2 reads SYDVKM. The CDR3 runs 18 residues. The material sequenced was CD4+ or CD8+ T cells sorted from blood, taken in a trial of the OX40 agonist ivuxolimab. This clonotype originated in an adult with an advanced solid tumor such as melanoma, head and neck, liver or kidney cancer. The rearrangement uses TRBV28 and TRBJ1-3, with 7 positions matching TRBD1. Here the CDR3 reads CASSLFEGQANPGNTIYF. The CDR3 DNA reads as TGTGCCAGCAGTTTATTTGAAGGACAGGCAAACCCTGGAAACACCATATATTTT.